One and the same sample provided the 9 T cell receptor beta chains below, sequenced in a study of regulatory T cells in long-lasting Graves disease. The time point denotes: newly diagnosed GD, antithyroid drugs for less than 3 months. Making the TCR library involved RNA that had been extracted from PBMCs. HTBI primers from iRepertoire and Arm-PCR of CDR3 regions yielded the TCR beta libraries. TCRdb re-called the multiplex PCR reads through MiXCR, storing one row per CDR3 protein. The sample carries hundreds of thousands of distinct CDR3 sequences, about 14% recorded once. The source was peripheral blood mononuclear cells (PBMCs), collected at new diagnosis, from a patient treated with antithyroid drugs. The source of these receptors is a female donor with Graves disease.

The chain carries TRBV12-3 or TRBV12-4 and TRBJ1-1; D remains unclear. Trimming took off 4 bases at V and 4 bases at J, with 16 bases between the two ends. The CDR3 consists of 15 residues. CDR3 protein: CASSSVRYRGTEAFF. Written as DNA, the CDR3 is TGTGCCAGCAGTTCAGTTAGATACCGCGGCACTGAAGCTTTCTTT.

This rearrangement joins TRBV19 to TRBJ2-5, with TRBD1 matching 11 bases. CDR1 and CDR2 (germline): LNHDA, SQIVND (reference sequence). After removal of 7 bases from V and 5 bases from J, the junction contained 6 bases not matched to a gene. The CDR3 extends over 14 amino acids. The CDR3 region has the DNA TGTGCCAGTACCCCGGGACAGGGGGGGGAGACCCAGTACTTC. This gives the protein CASTPGQGGETQYF.

On this clonotype: A much larger clone differs by one base, so this may be a read error. CDR3 residues: CSSSYSFEGGVYGYTF. Written as DNA, the CDR3 is TGTTCCAGCAGTTACTCGTTTGAAGGGGGCGTTTATGGCTACACCTTC. The gene calls are TRBV6-2 or TRBV6-3 and TRBJ1-2, with 7 bases lining up with TRBD1. Germline V gene lookup returns CDR1 MNHEY and CDR2 SVGEGT. This CDR3 region has 16 residues.

This clonotype was picked up many times. This chain joins TRBV5-1 and TRBJ1-1, with TRBD1 matching 7 bases. J lost 1 base, V lost 4 bases, and 4 bases had no gene match. The CDR3 runs 14 residues. CDR1 is SGHRS and CDR2 is YFSETQ in the germline V gene. The CDR3 here is CASSLRQGNTEAFF. The CDR3 coding sequence is TGCGCCAGCAGCCTTAGACAGGGGAACACTGAAGCTTTCTTT.

Notes on this clonotype: Germline is not matched at one junction end, which may reflect a read error. This rearrangement joins TRBV5-1 to TRBJ2-7, with D uncertain. Germline values: CDR1 SGHRS, CDR2 YFSETQ. CDR3 length equals 17 residues. CDR3 DNA sequence: TGTGCCAGCAGCTTAGGCCAGGCGGCCAGGAAGCTGCCCGAGCAGTACTTC. As protein: CASSLGQAARKLPEQYF. The full variable domain, in which reference TRBV5-1 and TRBJ2-7 provide the parts outside the CDR3, is KAGVTQTPRYLIKTRGQQVTLSCSPISGHRSVSWYQQTPGQGLQFLFEYFSETQRNKGNFPGRFSGRQFSNSRSEMNVSTLELGDSALYLCASSLGQAARKLPEQYFGPGTRLTVT.

In this sample, this clonotype turned up many times. V usage is TRBV4-1 and J usage is TRBJ2-3, with TRBD2 as a possible D gene (6 bases). V was clipped by 6 bases and J by 0 bases, with 16 bases between them. Germline CDR1 reads MGHRA; CDR2 reads YSYEKL. This CDR3 has 16 amino acids. The CDR3 protein is CASRKTAGTSTDTQYF. In DNA, the CDR3 is TGCGCCAGCAGGAAGACCGCGGGGACTAGCACAGATACGCAGTATTTT.

The J gene is TRBJ2-7, the V gene TRBV11-2; no definite D call. This CDR3 is built from 13 residues. Trimming took 8 bases from V and 0 from J, leaving 11 bases between them. Germline CDR1 and CDR2: SGHAT and FQNNGV. The CDR3 nucleotides are TGTGCCAGCGAGCCACAAAGCTCCTACGAGCAGTACTTC. Translated: CASEPQSSYEQYF.

In this sample, this clonotype turned up many times. The CDR3 loop reads CASSLEPFRGYTF. Here the CDR3 DNA reads TGTGCCAGCAGCTTAGAACCTTTTAGAGGCTACACCTTC. The chain has TRBV11-2 and TRBJ1-2; no firm D call. V was cut by 0 bases and J by 8 bases, with 10 bases left in between. This CDR3 is built from 13 residues. The germline V gene has CDR1 SGHAT and CDR2 FQNNGV.

The chain uses TRBV11-3 and TRBJ2-1; either TRBD1 or TRBD2 may fit D (5 bases each). This CDR3 spans 16 amino acids. Germline V gives CDR1 SGHNT, CDR2 YENEEA. The V end was cut by 2 bases, the J end by 4 bases, with 15 bases between. The CDR3 nucleotides read TGTGCCAGCAGCTTACGGGACGAAAGGGAATACAATGAGCAGTTCTTC. It translates to CASSLRDEREYNEQFF.